The 12 T cell receptor beta chains reported below all come from one sample, sequenced in a study of human T cells and chemical hapten exposure. Sample time point: patch test 1, 2 weeks after DPC sensitization. Treatment described: therapeutic diphenylcyclopropenone sensitization with weekly scalp DPC. MiXCR, run by TCRdb on the RACE reads, gives a single entry per CDR3 protein. Among about 380,000 distinct CDR3 sequences listed, nearly 5% were seen once. This sample comprised whole blood, obtained in connection with sensitization to the hapten diphenylcyclopropenone (DPC). These receptors were obtained from a woman aged 45-65 years with alopecia areata. Some clones in this sample may be carry-over from other donors' samples.

V gene TRBV6-2 or TRBV6-3 combines with J gene TRBJ2-2; D not certain. Germline V gives CDR1 MNHEY, CDR2 SVGEGT. The ends were cut back, 1 base at V and 5 bases at J, with 5 bases in the middle. CDR3 length: 13 amino acids. CDR3 region: CASSYLRTGELFF. CDR3 nucleotide sequence: TGTGCCAGCAGTTACTTGCGAACCGGGGAGCTGTTTTTT.

The chain combines TRBV12-3 or TRBV12-4 with TRBJ1-3; D not resolved. The CDR3 length is 14 residues. Trimming took off 11 bases at V and 0 bases at J, with 14 bases between the two ends. The CDR3 region is CAAQDVSSGNTIYF. The CDR3 DNA is TGTGCCGCCCAGGACGTTAGCTCTGGAAACACCATATATTTT.

This clonotype came up many times. The J gene is TRBJ2-1, the V gene TRBV2, with 13 bases that match TRBD2. The CDR3 has 15 amino acids. V lost 5 bases and J lost 8; bases outside the gene matches: 6. The germline V gene encodes CDR1 SNHLY and CDR2 FYNNEI. This CDR3 reads CASSTSGRARDEQFF. The CDR3 DNA reads as TGTGCCAGCAGTACTAGCGGGAGGGCCCGTGATGAGCAGTTCTTC.

This clonotype was picked up a small number of times. This chain joins TRBV7-6 and TRBJ2-3; TRBD2 is a possible D gene (5 bases). The CDR3 loop spans 16 amino acids. Germline loops: CDR1 SGHVS, CDR2 FNYEAQ. V gave up 8 bases and J gave up 3 bases, with 21 bases separating them. CDR3 nucleotide sequence: TGTGCCAGCCGGGGAGTAAGGTTTACCGAAACAGATACGCAGTATTTT. Translated: CASRGVRFTETDTQYF.

This clonotype was observed at least ten times. V usage is TRBV12-3 or TRBV12-4 and J usage is TRBJ2-7; no firm D call. Trimming shortened V by 3 bases and J by 6 bases, and 15 bases separated the two germline ends. CDR3 length equals 14 residues. CDR3 amino acids: CASSLRTGSVEQYF. The CDR3 DNA follows: TGTGCCAGCAGTTTGCGGACGGGCTCTGTCGAGCAGTACTTC.

This clonotype was observed a few times. The junction and the germline gene differ at one end; a read error may be behind it. The rearrangement uses TRBV20-1 and TRBJ1-3; no clear D gene. The CDR3 runs 11 residues. Germline CDR1 reads DFQATT; CDR2 reads SNEGSKA (reference sequence). For the CDR3, the DNA is TGCAGTACTAGCTCTGGAAACACCATATATTTT. Encoded protein: CSTSSGNTIYF.

The V call is TRBV30, the J call TRBJ2-6, with D unclear. The CDR3 loop spans 15 amino acids. V was clipped by 0 bases and J by 0 bases, with 6 bases between them. CDR1 is GTSNPN, CDR2 SVGIG, per germline (reference sequence). CDR3 sequence: CAWSVGHSGANVLTF. The CDR3 coding sequence is TGTGCCTGGAGTGTAGGGCACTCTGGGGCCAACGTCCTGACTTTC.

The rearrangement joins TRBV12-3 or TRBV12-4 to TRBJ1-1, with 7 nucleotides matching TRBD1. V lost 3 bases to trimming and J lost 1 base; unmatched junction nucleotides: 5. The CDR3 is made up of 15 amino acids. The CDR3 bases are TGTGCCAGCAGTTTTCCAGGGGGAGAGAACACTGAAGCTTTCTTT. Amino acid sequence: CASSFPGGENTEAFF.

This clonotype was recorded a few times. The chain carries TRBV4-3 and TRBJ1-2, with 10 bases fitting TRBD1. V was pared by 0 bases and J by 4 bases, with 5 bases of the junction left unmatched. The CDR3 length is 16 residues. Germline-derived CDR1 and CDR2 are LGHNA and YSLEER. The CDR3 bases are TGCGCCAGCAGCCAAGATGGGGACAGGGGCGCCTATGGCTACACCTTC. It yields the protein CASSQDGDRGAYGYTF.

This clonotype appeared a few times. The V call is TRBV11-2, the J call TRBJ2-2, with a weak D call TRBD1 (6 bases). Germline-derived CDR1 and CDR2 are SGHAT and FQNNGV. Trimming shortened V by 5 bases and J by 0 bases, and 7 bases separated the two germline ends. The length of the CDR3 is 14 residues. CDR3 in amino acids: CASSRTANTGELFF. The CDR3 nucleotides are TGTGCCAGCAGCAGGACAGCGAACACCGGGGAGCTGTTTTTT.

CDR3: CASSAELAGSTDTQYF. Here the CDR3 DNA reads TGCGCCAGCAGCGCAGAACTAGCGGGTAGCACAGATACGCAGTATTTT. J is TRBJ2-3 and V is TRBV5-1, with 9 nucleotides matching TRBD2. CDR3 length: 16 amino acids. Trimming cost V 4 bases and J 0 bases; bases outside gene matches: 6. The germline V gene encodes CDR1 SGHRS and CDR2 YFSETQ.

This clonotype occurred a few times. V gene TRBV28 combines with J gene TRBJ1-2; no definite D call. Germline CDR1 reads MDHEN; CDR2 reads SYDVKM. V lost 4 bases, J lost 8 bases, and 11 bases lay in between. This CDR3 is 12 amino acids long. CDR3 DNA: TGTGCCAGCAGTTCCATCAGTGGCGGCTACACCTTC. It yields the protein CASSSISGGYTF.